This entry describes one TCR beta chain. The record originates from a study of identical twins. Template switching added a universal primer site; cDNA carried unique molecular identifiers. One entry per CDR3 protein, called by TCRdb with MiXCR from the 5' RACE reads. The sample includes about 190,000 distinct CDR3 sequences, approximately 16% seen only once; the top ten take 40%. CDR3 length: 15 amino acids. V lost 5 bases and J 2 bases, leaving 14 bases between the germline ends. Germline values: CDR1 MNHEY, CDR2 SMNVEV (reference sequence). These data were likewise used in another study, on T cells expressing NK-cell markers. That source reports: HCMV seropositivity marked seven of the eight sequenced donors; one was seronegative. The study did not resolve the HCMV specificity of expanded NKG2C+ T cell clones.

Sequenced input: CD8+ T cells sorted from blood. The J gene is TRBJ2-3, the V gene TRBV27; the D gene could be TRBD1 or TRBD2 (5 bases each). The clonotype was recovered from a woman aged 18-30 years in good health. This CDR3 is CASSRRDRLTDTQYF. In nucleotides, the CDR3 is TGTGCCAGCAGTCGCCGGGACCGACTCACAGATACGCAGTATTTT.